A single sample is the source of the 8 T cell receptor beta chains below, sequenced in a study of T cells after yellow fever vaccination. From the 5' RACE reads, TCRdb called clonotypes with MiXCR, one entry per CDR3 protein. The profile shows hundreds of thousands of distinct CDR3 sequences, around a sixth of them singletons. The sequenced sample was PBMCs, obtained about 5 days after the first yellow fever vaccination. The receptors originated from a man aged 18 to 29 who received the YFV17D yellow fever vaccine.

This clonotype has more than one count but fewer than ten. This chain joins TRBV2 and TRBJ1-2; D call uncertain. V was clipped by 4 bases and J by 6 bases, with 9 bases between them. Germline CDR1 and CDR2: SNHLY and FYNNEI. This CDR3 region has 12 residues. The CDR3 reads CASSVREDGYTF. The CDR3 nucleotides are TGTGCCAGCAGTGTTCGTGAGGATGGCTACACCTTC. Full variable domain (missing parts from reference TRBV2 and TRBJ1-2): EPEVTQTPSHQVTQMGQEVILRCVPISNHLYFYWYRQILGQKVEFLVSFYNNEISEKSEIFDDQFSVERPDGSNFTLKIRSTKLEDSAMYFCASSVREDGYTFGSGTRLTVV.

This clonotype was counted between two and nine times. The J gene is TRBJ1-1, the V gene TRBV12-3 or TRBV12-4; TRBD1 is a possible D gene (5 bases). Deletions cut 5 bases from V and 1 base from J, with 11 bases between. CDR3 length: 14 amino acids. The CDR3 loop is CASSLNDRNTEAFF. The CDR3 region has the DNA TGTGCCAGCAGTCTAAACGACAGGAACACTGAAGCTTTCTTT.

The chain carries TRBV20-1 and TRBJ2-5; TRBD2 might be the D (7 bases). The CDR3 runs to 15 residues. Germline V gene data show CDR1 as DFQATT and CDR2 as SNEGSKA (reference sequence). Trimming removed 1 base from V and 0 bases from J, with 12 bases in between. This CDR3 is CSARVRGADQETQYF. DNA for the CDR3: TGCAGTGCTAGAGTACGGGGGGCCGACCAAGAGACCCAGTACTTC.

This clonotype has just a few counts. The chain uses TRBV7-2 and TRBJ1-2, with no clear D. Germline CDR1 and CDR2: SGHTA and FQGNSA. The CDR3 covers 13 residues. V was clipped by 5 bases and J by 3 bases, with 10 bases between them. The CDR3 region is CASSPQIDYGYTF. CDR3 coding DNA: TGTGCCAGCAGCCCACAGATTGACTATGGCTACACCTTC.

The chain uses TRBV4-1 and TRBJ2-7; D may be TRBD2 (6 bases). Trimming took off 1 base at V and 2 bases at J, with 12 bases between the two ends. From germline, CDR1 is MGHRA and CDR2 YSYEKL. CDR3 length: 15 amino acids. The CDR3 loop reads CASSQADGGTYEQYF. The CDR3 DNA reads as TGCGCCAGCAGCCAAGCAGACGGAGGGACCTACGAGCAGTACTTC.

This chain links TRBV7-9 with TRBJ1-6, with D unclear. Germline CDR1 SEHNR, CDR2 FQNEAQ (reference sequence). The CDR3 runs 13 residues. The V gene lost 0 bases and the J gene lost 7 bases, with 4 bases spanning the gap. CDR3 loop: CASSLALNSPLHF. The DNA of the CDR3 is TGTGCCAGCAGCTTAGCGCTGAATTCACCCCTCCACTTT.

On this clonotype: One end of the junction fails to match germline, which may point to a read error. J is TRBJ2-3 and V is TRBV7-7; the D gene is possibly TRBD1 (6 bases). CDR3 length equals 13 residues. CDR1 is SSHAT and CDR2 is FNYEAQ in the germline V gene (reference sequence). The CDR3 nucleotides read TGTGCTAGCAGCTACGGACAGTCAGATACGCAGTATTTT. Its protein product is CASSYGQSDTQYF. Full variable domain (remainder filled in from reference TRBV7-7 and TRBJ2-3): GAGVSQSPRYKVTKRGQDVTLRCDPISSHATLYWYQQALGQGPEFLTYFNYEAQPDKSGLPSDRFSAERPEGSISTLTIQRTEQRDSAMYRCASSYGQSDTQYFGPGTRLTVL.

This clonotype was seen ten or more times. The V and J genes are TRBV6-2 or TRBV6-3 and TRBJ1-1; 8 bases are shared with TRBD1. The germline V gene has CDR1 MNHEY and CDR2 SVGEGT. After removal of 5 bases from V and 0 bases from J, the junction contained 5 bases not matched to a gene. This CDR3 comprises 15 residues. The chain's CDR3 is CASSPGQGVNTEAFF. DNA of the CDR3: TGTGCCAGCAGTCCCGGACAGGGTGTGAACACTGAAGCTTTCTTT.